A single TCR beta chain is shown here with its context. PCR primers comprised 60 Vbeta and 13 Jbeta primers. Profiled with immunoSEQ multiplex PCR; TCRdb holds only in-frame clones, not every one. The table includes some 120,000 clones, under 85% detected once. The sample comes from a study of cytomegalovirus exposure and HLA in healthy donors. The CDR3 is made up of 13 amino acids. Trimming removed 5 bases at V and 8 bases at J, with 15 bases between. The V gene's germline CDR1 is MNHEY and CDR2 SVGAGI. The chain couples TRBV6-5 to TRBJ1-2, with D possibly being TRBD1 (6 bases). The sample taken for sequencing was PBMCs. The sequence was obtained from a woman aged 50 to 65 in good health and CMV-seropositive. The CDR3 DNA sequence: TGTGCCAGCAGTCAACAGGGCCAGGGCGGCTACACCTTC. Translation: CASSQQGQGGYTF.